This T cell receptor beta chain was obtained from a study of T cell responses to AZD1222 COVID-19 vaccine. It was second doses at about 4 or about 12 weeks that were pooled. Overall study findings and caveats: There were mostly white British donors and more females than males, and clonal diversity was possibly underestimated. Just five or six AZD1222 recipients were seropositive at baseline.

Repertoires were generated with immunoSEQ multiplex PCR, while TCRdb's copy carries only in-frame clones and drops some. This sample has roughly 180,000 clones, with approximately 91% found just once. Trimming removed 0 bases at V and 7 bases at J, with 9 bases between. This CDR3 has 13 amino acids. The V gene's germline CDR1 is LGHDT and CDR2 YNNKEL (reference sequence). A note on this clone: Antigen: not known.

The specimen comprised peripheral blood, sampled 28 days after the second AZD1222 dose. The sequence was obtained from an adult who received the AZD1222 COVID-19 vaccine. This chain connects TRBV3-1 (or the pseudogene TRBV3-2) to TRBJ1-2, with D tentatively TRBD1 (5 bases). The CDR3 loop is CASSQESRAGYTF. DNA of the CDR3: TGTGCCAGCAGCCAAGAGAGCAGGGCTGGCTACACCTTC.